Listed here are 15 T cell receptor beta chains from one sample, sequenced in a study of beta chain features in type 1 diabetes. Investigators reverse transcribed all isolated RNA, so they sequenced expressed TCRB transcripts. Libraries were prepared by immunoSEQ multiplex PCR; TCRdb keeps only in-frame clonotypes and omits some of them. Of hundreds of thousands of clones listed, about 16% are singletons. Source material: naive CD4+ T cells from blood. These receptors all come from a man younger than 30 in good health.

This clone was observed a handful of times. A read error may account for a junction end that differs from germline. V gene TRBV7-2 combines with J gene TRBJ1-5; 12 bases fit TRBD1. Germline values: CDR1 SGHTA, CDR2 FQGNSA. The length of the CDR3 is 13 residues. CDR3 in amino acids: CASSLGGQGAMDF. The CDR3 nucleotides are TGTGCCAGCAGCTTAGGGGGACAGGGGGCAATGGATTTT.

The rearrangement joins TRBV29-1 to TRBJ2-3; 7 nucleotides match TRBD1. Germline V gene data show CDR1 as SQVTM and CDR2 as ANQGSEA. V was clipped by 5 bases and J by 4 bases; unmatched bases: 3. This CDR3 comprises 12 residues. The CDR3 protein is CSVYRGADTQYF. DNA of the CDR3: TGCAGCGTTTACAGGGGCGCAGATACGCAGTATTTT.

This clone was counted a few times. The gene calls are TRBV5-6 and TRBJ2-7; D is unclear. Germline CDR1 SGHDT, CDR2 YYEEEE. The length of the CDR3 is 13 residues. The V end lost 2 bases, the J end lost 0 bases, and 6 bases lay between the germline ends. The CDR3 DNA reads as TGTGCCAGCAGCTTAAGACCCTCCTACGAGCAGTACTTC. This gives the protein CASSLRPSYEQYF.

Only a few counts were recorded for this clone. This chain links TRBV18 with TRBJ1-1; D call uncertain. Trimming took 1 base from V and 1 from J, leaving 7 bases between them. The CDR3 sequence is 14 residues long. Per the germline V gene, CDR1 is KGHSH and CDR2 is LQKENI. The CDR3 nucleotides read TGTGCCAGCTCACCACAGGCAGCGAACACTGAAGCTTTCTTT. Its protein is CASSPQAANTEAFF.

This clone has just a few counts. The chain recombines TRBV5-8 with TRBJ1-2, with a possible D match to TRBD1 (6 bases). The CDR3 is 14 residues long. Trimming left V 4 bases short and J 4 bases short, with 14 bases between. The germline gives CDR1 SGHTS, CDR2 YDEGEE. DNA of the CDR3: TGTGCCAGCAGCCGGGCCGGGGGCGGCTATGGCTACACCTTC. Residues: CASSRAGGGYGYTF. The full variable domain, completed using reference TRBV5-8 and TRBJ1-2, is EAGVTQSPTHLIKTRGQQATLRCSPISGHTSVYWYQQALGLGLQFLLWYDEGEERNRGNFPPRFSGRQFPNYSSELNVNALELEDSALYLCASSRAGGGYGYTFGSGTRLTVV.

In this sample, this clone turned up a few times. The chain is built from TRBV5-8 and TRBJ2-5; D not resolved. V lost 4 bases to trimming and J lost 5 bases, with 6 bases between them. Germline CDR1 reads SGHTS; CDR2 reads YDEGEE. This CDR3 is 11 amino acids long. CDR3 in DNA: TGTGCCAGCAGCCAACCCGAGACCCAGTACTTC. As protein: CASSQPETQYF.

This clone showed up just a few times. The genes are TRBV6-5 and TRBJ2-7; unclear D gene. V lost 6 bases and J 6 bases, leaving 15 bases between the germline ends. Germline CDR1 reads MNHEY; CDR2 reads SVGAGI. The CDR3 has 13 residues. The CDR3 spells CASRNFRLGEQYF. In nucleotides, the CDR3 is TGTGCCAGCAGGAACTTTCGACTTGGCGAGCAGTACTTC.

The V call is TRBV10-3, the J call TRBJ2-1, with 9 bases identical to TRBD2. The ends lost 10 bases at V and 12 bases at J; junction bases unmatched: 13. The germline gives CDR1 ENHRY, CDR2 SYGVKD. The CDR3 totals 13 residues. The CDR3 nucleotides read TGTGCCACCCTAACCGAAGCGGGAGGAGGGCAGTTCTTC. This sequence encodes CATLTEAGGGQFF.

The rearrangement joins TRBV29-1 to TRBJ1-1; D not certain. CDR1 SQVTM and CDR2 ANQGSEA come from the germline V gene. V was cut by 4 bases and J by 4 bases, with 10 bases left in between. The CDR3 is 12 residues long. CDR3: CSVARQLTEAFF. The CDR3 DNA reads TGCAGCGTTGCTCGACAACTCACTGAAGCTTTCTTT.

CDR3 sequence (DNA): TGTGCCAGCTCACCAGGGCCAGACAACTATGGCTACACCTTC. The encoded protein is CASSPGPDNYGYTF. The chain couples TRBV18 to TRBJ1-2; D gene uncertain. CDR1 and CDR2 (germline): KGHSH, LQKENI. The CDR3 spans 14 residues. The V end lost 2 bases, the J end lost 2 bases, and 9 bases lay between the germline ends.

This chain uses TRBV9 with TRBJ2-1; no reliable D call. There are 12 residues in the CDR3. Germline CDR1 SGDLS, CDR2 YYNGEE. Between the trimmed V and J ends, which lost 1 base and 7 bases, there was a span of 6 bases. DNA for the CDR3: TGTGCCAGCAGCGTATATGGGAATGAGCAGTTCTTC. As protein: CASSVYGNEQFF.

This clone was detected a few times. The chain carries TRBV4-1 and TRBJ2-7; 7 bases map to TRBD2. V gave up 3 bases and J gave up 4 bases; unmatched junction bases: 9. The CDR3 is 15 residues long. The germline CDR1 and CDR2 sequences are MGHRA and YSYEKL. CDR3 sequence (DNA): TGCGCCAGCAGCCACGGACTAGTTTCAGTATACGAGCAGTACTTC. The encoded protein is CASSHGLVSVYEQYF.

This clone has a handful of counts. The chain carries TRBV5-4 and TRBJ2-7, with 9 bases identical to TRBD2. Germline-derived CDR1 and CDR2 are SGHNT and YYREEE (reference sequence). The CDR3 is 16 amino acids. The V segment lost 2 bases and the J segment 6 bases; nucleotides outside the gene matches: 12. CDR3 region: CASSLGAGGPGLEQYF. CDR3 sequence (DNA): TGTGCCAGCAGCTTAGGGGCGGGAGGGCCAGGCCTCGAGCAGTACTTC.

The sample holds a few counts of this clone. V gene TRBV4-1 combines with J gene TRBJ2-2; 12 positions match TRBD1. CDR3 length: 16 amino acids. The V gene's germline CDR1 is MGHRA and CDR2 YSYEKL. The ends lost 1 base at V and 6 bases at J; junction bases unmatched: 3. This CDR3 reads CASSQAGQGAAGELFF. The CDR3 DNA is TGCGCCAGCAGCCAAGCGGGACAGGGGGCCGCCGGGGAGCTGTTTTTT.

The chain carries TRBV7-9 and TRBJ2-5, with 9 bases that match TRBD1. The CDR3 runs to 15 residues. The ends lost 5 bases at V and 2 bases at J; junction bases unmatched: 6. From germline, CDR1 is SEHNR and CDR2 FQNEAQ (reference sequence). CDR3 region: CASSPPGTGQETQYF. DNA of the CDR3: TGTGCCAGCAGCCCCCCAGGGACAGGGCAAGAGACCCAGTACTTC.